The 5 T cell receptor beta chains below all came from one sample that was sequenced in a study of cytomegalovirus exposure and HLA in healthy donors (dated by TCRdb to the late 2010s). Receptor libraries were prepared by the immunoSEQ multiplex PCR assay. A mixture of 60 forward primers for TCR Vbeta segments and 13 reverse primers for TCR Jbeta segments was used in the multiplex PCR. TCRdb took over this immuneACCESS table, retaining in-frame rearrangements with V and J assigned. Such tables are incomplete; in checked studies, under half of the missing clones stem from an unresolved V gene, and the remainder is unexplained. For this sample there are 75,000 to 100,000 clones; 55% to 80% appear just once. The ten largest clonotypes hold over 0.95% of the sample. Sequenced sample: PBMCs. Receptors originate from a female donor in good health and CMV-seronegative.

The chain's CDR3 is CASVGGGSYEQYF. As DNA, the CDR3 is TGTGCCAGCGTGGGGGGGGGCTCCTACGAGCAGTACTTC. This chain uses TRBV6-6 with TRBJ2-7; 7 bases match TRBD2. V trimming: 8 bases; J trimming: 0 bases; junction bases outside the gene matches: 4. Per the germline V gene, CDR1 is MNHNY and CDR2 is SVGAGI (reference sequence). The CDR3 contains 13 residues.

This clone was seen only a few times. The chain joins TRBV10-1 to TRBJ2-2, with a tentative D call TRBD1 (6 bases). V was shortened by 6 bases and J by 4 bases, with 12 bases between the two germline ends. The CDR3 totals 14 residues. Germline V CDR1 and CDR2: WNHNN, SYGVQD (reference sequence). The CDR3 spells CASSPVGATGELFF. The CDR3, as DNA: TGCGCCAGCAGCCCCGTGGGGGCCACCGGGGAGCTGTTTTTT.

The J gene is TRBJ1-4, the V gene TRBV28; TRBD1 might be the D (5 bases). This CDR3 comprises 14 residues. The V end was cut by 3 bases, the J end by 4 bases, with 9 bases between. In germline, CDR1 is MDHEN, CDR2 SYDVKM. CDR3 residues: CASSLRDYNEKLFF. In DNA, the CDR3 is TGTGCCAGCAGTTTGAGGGACTATAATGAAAAACTGTTTTTT.

CDR3 region: CASSSLGSGNTIYF. The CDR3 nucleotides are TGCGCCAGCAGCTCCCTAGGCTCTGGAAACACCATATATTTT. The chain recombines TRBV5-1 with TRBJ1-3; D unclear. CDR3 size: 14 residues. The V end lost 3 bases, the J end lost 0 bases, and 7 bases lay between the germline ends. Germline V CDR1 and CDR2: SGHRS, YFSETQ.

This clone appeared a few times. The rearrangement joins TRBV6-4 to TRBJ2-2, with D possibly TRBD2 on 5 matching bases. CDR1 is MRHNA, CDR2 SNTAGT, per germline. The CDR3 is 14 residues long. V lost 4 bases and J lost 3, with 9 bases in between. The CDR3 region is CASSARADTGELFF. The CDR3 region has the DNA TGTGCCAGCAGTGCGAGGGCCGACACCGGGGAGCTGTTTTTT.